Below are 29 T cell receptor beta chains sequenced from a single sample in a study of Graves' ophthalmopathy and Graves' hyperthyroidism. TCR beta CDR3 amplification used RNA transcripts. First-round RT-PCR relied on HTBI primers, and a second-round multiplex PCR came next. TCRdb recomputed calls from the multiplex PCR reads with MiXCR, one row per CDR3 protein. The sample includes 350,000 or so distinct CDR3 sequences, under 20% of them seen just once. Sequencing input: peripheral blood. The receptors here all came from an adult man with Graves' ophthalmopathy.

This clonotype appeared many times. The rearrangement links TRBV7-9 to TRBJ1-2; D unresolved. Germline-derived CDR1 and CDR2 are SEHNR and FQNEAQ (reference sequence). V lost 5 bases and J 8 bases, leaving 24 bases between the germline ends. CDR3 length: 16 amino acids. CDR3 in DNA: TGTGCCAGCAGCATAAGTGACGGGTTAGGTATGCTCGGCTACACCTTC. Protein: CASSISDGLGMLGYTF.

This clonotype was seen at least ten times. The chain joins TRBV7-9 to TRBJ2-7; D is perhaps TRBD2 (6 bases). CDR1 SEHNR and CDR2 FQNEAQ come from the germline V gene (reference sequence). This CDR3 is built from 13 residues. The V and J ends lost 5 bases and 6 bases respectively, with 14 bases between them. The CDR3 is CASSLQLAGEQYF. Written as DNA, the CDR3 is TGTGCCAGCAGCCTCCAACTAGCTGGCGAGCAGTACTTC.

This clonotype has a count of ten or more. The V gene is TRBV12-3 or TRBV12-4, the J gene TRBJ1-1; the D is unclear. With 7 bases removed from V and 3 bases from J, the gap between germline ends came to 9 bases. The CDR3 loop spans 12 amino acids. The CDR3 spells CASIFRHTEAFF. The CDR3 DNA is TGTGCCAGCATATTTCGGCACACTGAAGCTTTCTTT.

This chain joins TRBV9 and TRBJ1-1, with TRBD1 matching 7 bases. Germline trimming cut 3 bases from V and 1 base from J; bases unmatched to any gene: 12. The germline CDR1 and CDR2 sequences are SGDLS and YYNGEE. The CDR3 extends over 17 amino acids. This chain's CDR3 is CASSGPLMGQTNTEAFF. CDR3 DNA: TGTGCCAGCAGCGGACCGTTGATGGGACAGACGAACACTGAAGCTTTCTTT.

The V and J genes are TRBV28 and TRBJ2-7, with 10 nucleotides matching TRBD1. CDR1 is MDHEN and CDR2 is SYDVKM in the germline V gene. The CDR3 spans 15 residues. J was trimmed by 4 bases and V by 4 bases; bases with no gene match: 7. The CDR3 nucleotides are TGTGCCAGCAGTTCTCTCGGACAGGGGGTATACGAGCAGTACTTC. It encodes CASSSLGQGVYEQYF.

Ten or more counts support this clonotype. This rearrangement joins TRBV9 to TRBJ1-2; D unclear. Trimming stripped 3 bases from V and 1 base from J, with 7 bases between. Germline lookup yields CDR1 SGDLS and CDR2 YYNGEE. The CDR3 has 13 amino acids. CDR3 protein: CASSEYSNYGYTF. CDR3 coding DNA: TGTGCCAGCAGCGAGTACAGTAACTATGGCTACACCTTC.

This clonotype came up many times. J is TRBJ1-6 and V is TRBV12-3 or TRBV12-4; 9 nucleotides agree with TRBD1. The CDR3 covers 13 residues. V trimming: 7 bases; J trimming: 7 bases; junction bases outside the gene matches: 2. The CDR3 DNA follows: TGTGCCAGCACCGACAGGGGGAATTCACCCCTCCACTTT. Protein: CASTDRGNSPLHF.

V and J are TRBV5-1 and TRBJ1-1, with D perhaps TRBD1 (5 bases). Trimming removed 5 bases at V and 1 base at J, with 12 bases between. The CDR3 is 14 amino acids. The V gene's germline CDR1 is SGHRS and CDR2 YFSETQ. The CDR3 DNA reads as TGCGCCAGCAGAACCCCAGGGTCGAACACTGAAGCTTTCTTT. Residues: CASRTPGSNTEAFF.

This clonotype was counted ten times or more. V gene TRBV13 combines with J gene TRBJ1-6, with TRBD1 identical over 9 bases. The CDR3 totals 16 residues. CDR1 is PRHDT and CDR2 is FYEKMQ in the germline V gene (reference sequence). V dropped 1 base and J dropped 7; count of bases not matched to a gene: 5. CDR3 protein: CASSLVQGARNSPLHF. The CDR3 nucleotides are TGTGCCAGCAGCTTAGTACAGGGGGCGCGGAATTCACCCCTCCACTTT.

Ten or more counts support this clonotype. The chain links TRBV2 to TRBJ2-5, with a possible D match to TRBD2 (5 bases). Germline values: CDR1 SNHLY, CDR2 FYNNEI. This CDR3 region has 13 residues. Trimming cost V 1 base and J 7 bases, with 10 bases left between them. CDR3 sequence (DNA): TGTGCCAGCAGTGAAGACCACCGGGGGACCCAGTACTTC. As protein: CASSEDHRGTQYF.

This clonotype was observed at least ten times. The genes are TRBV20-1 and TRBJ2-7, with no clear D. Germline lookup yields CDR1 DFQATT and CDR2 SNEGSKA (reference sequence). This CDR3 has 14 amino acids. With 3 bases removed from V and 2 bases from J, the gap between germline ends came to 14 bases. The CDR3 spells CSASPSNLAYEQYF. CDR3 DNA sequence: TGCAGTGCTAGCCCCTCAAATTTGGCCTACGAGCAGTACTTC.

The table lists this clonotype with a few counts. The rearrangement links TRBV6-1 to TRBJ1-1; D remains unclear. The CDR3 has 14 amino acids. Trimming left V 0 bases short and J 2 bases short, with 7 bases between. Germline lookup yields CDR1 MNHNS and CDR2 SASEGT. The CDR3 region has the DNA TGTGCCAGCAGTGAAGCGACCGATAACACTGAAGCTTTCTTT. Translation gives CASSEATDNTEAFF.

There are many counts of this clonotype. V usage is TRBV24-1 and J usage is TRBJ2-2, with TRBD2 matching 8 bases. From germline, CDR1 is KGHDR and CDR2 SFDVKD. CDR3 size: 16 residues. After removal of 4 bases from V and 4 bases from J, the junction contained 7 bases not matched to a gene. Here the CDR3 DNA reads TGTGCCACCAGTGAGACGGGACTAGTTGTCACCGGGGAGCTGTTTTTT. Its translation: CATSETGLVVTGELFF.

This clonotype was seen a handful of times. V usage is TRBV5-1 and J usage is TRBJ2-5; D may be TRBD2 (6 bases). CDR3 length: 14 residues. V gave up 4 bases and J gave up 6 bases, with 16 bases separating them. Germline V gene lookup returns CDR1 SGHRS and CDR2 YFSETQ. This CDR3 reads CASSPDYPTQTQYF. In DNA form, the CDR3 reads TGCGCCAGCAGCCCGGACTACCCAACGCAGACCCAGTACTTC.

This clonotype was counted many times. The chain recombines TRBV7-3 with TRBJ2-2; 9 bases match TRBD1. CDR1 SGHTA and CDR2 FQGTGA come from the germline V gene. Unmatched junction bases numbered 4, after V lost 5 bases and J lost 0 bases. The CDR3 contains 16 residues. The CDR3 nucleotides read TGTGCCAGCAGCACAGGACAGGGGACGAACACCGGGGAGCTGTTTTTT. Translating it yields CASSTGQGTNTGELFF. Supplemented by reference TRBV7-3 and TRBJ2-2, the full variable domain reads GAGVSQTPSNKVTEKGKYVELRCDPISGHTALYWYRQSLGQGPEFLIYFQGTGAADDSGLPNDRFFAVRPEGSVSTLKIQRTERGDSAVYLCASSTGQGTNTGELFFGEGSRLTVL.

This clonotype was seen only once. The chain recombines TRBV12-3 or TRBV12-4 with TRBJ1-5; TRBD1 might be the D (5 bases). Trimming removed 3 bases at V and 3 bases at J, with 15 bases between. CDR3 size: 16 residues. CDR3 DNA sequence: TGTGCCAGCAGTTTGAAGGAAACAGGTTACAATCAGCCCCAGCATTTT. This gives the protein CASSLKETGYNQPQHF.

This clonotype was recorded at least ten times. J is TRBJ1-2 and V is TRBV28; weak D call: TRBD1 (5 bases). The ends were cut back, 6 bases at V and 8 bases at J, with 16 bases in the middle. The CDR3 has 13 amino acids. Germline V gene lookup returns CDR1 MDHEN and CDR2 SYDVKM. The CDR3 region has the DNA TGTGCCAGCAGGCTGGACACATCGAGGGGCTACACCTTC. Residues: CASRLDTSRGYTF.

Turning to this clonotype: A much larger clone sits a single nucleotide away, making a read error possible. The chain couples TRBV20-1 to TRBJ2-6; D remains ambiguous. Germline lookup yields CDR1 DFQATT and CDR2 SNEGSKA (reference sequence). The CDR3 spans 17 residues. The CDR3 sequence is CSASPKGFISGDNVLTF. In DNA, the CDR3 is TGCAGTGCTAGTCCCAAAGGGTTTATTTCTGGGGACAACGTCCTGACTTTC.

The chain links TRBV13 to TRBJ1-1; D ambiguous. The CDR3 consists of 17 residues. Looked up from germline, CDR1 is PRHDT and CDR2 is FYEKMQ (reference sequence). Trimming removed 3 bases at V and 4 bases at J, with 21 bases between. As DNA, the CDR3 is TGTGCCAGCAGCTTCCAACCTCCATGGCAGGCAGTCACTGAAGCTTTCTTT. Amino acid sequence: CASSFQPPWQAVTEAFF. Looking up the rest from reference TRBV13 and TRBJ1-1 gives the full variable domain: AAGVIQSPRHLIKEKRETATLKCYPIPRHDTVYWYQQGPGQDPQFLISFYEKMQSDKGSIPDRFSAQQFSDYHSELNMSSLELGDSALYFCASSFQPPWQAVTEAFFGQGTRLTVV.

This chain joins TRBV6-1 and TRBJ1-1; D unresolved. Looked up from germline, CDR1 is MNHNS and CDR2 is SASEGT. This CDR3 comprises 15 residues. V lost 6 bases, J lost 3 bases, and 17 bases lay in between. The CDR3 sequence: CASSGRSIQYTEAFF. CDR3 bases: TGTGCCAGCAGCGGGCGGAGTATTCAGTACACTGAAGCTTTCTTT.

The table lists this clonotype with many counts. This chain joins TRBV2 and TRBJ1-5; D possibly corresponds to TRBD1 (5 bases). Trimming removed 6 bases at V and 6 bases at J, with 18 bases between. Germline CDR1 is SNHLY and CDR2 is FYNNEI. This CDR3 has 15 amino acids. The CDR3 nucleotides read TGTGCCAGCAGGGGTGACAGTCTAGGTTTTCAGCCCCAGCATTTT. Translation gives CASRGDSLGFQPQHF.

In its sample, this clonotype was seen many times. In nucleotides, the CDR3 is TGTGCCAGCAGCTCCGTCCGGGGTGGCAATCAGCCCCAGCATTTT. Translating it yields CASSSVRGGNQPQHF. This chain links TRBV6-1 with TRBJ1-5; the D is unclear. Germline V gene data show CDR1 as MNHNS and CDR2 as SASEGT. V was trimmed by 6 bases and J by 2 bases, leaving 14 bases between them. This CDR3 spans 15 amino acids.

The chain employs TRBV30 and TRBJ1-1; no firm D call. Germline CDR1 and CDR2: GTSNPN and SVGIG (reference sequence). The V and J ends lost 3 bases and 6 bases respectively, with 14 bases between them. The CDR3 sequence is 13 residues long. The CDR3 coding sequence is TGTGCCTGGAGCGTTCAGACAAACGCTGAAGCTTTCTTT. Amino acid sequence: CAWSVQTNAEAFF. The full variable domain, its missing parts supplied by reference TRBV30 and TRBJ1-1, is SQTIHQWPATLVQPVGSPLSLECTVEGTSNPNLYWYRQAAGRGLQLLFYSVGIGQISSEVPQNLSASRPQDRQFILSSKKLLLSDSGFYLCAWSVQTNAEAFFGQGTRLTVV.

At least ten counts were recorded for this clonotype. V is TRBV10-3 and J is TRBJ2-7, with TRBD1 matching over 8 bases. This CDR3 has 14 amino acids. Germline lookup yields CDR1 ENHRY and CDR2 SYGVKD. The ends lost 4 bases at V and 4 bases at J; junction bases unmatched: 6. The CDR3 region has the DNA TGTGCCATCAGTGCAGGACAGGGCGAGTACGAGCAGTACTTC. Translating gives CAISAGQGEYEQYF.

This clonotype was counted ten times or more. CDR3 coding DNA: TGTGCCAGCAGTTTAAATGGTGGGACTGAAGCTTTCTTT. This codes for CASSLNGGTEAFF. The V and J genes are TRBV12-3 or TRBV12-4 and TRBJ1-1, with D unclear. The V and J ends lost 2 bases and 5 bases respectively, with 9 bases between them. This CDR3 spans 13 amino acids.

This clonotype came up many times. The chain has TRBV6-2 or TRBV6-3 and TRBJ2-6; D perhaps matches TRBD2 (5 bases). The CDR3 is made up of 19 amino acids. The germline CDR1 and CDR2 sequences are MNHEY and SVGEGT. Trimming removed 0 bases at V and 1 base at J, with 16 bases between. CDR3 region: CASSYSNRVRTSGANVLTF. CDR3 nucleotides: TGTGCCAGCAGTTACTCGAATCGTGTCAGGACTTCTGGGGCCAACGTCCTGACTTTC.

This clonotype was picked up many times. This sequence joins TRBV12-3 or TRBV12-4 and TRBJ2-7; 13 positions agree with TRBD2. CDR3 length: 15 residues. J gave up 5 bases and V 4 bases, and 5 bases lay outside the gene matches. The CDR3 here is CASSSGTSGNHEQYF. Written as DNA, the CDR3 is TGTGCCAGCAGTTCCGGGACTAGCGGGAACCACGAGCAGTACTTC.

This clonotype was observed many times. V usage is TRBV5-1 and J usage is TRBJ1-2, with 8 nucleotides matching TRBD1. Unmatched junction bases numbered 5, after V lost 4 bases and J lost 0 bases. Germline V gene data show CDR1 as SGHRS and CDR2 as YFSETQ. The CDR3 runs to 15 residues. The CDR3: CASSLTGEANYGYTF. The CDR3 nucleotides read TGCGCCAGCAGCCTGACAGGGGAAGCTAACTATGGCTACACCTTC.

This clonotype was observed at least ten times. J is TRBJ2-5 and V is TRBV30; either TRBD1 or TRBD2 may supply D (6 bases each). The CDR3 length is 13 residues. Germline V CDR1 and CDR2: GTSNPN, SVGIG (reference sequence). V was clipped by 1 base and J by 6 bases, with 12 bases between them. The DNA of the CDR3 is TGTGCCTGGAGTGCTGGGGGCGGGAAGACCCAGTACTTC. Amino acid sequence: CAWSAGGGKTQYF.